The 27 T cell receptor beta chains in this list originate from one sample, sequenced in a study of blood T cell repertoires in COVID-19 (TCRdb year 2020). Receptor libraries were prepared by the immunoSEQ multiplex PCR assay. TCRdb took this table from immuneACCESS and kept in-frame rearrangements with V and J called. Such tables lack part of the clones; where checked against another copy, unresolved V genes explain under half of the gap, and the rest is unexplained. Here the sample has 54,000 or so clones; 82% occur a single time. Of the sample, approximately 10% is held by the ten largest clones. Sequenced sample: peripheral blood. The receptor set was obtained from a man aged 80 or over with COVID-19, enrolled during active disease.

This clone was detected only a few times. The chain is built from TRBV28 and TRBJ2-6; D not certain. V was trimmed by 3 bases and J by 1 base, leaving 7 bases between them. Germline V lookup: CDR1 MDHEN, CDR2 SYDVKM. The CDR3 has 15 residues. The DNA of the CDR3 is TGTGCCAGCAGTTTGGCTTCTTCTGGGGCCAACGTCCTGACTTTC. Protein sequence: CASSLASSGANVLTF.

The chain is built from TRBV2 and TRBJ2-2, with D tentatively TRBD2 (6 bases). The germline gives CDR1 SNHLY, CDR2 FYNNEI. V was cut by 3 bases and J by 2 bases, with 10 bases left in between. There are 15 residues in the CDR3. CDR3 DNA sequence: TGTGCCAGCAGTGATCAGGGAGGAAACACCGGGGAGCTGTTTTTT. This translates into CASSDQGGNTGELFF.

The chain uses TRBV19 and TRBJ1-6, with TRBD1 as a possible D gene (6 bases). The germline CDR1 and CDR2 sequences are LNHDA and SQIVND (reference sequence). V lost 4 bases and J lost 5, with 12 bases in between. The CDR3 has 15 residues. The CDR3 here is CASSTGQINNSPLHF. CDR3 bases: TGTGCCAGTAGTACAGGACAGATCAATAATTCACCCCTCCACTTT.

V and J are TRBV7-2 and TRBJ2-1; perhaps TRBD1 as D (5 bases). Germline lookup yields CDR1 SGHTA and CDR2 FQGNSA. This CDR3 is 13 amino acids long. V shed 5 bases and J shed 12 bases, with 17 bases lying between them. CDR3 in amino acids: CASSTRLGQGQFF. DNA of the CDR3: TGTGCCAGCAGCACCAGATTAGGTCAGGGGCAGTTCTTC.

The CDR3 region is CASSLGLAGDEQFF. CDR3 nucleotides: TGCGCCAGCAGCTTGGGACTAGCGGGGGATGAGCAGTTCTTC. The V call is TRBV5-1, the J call TRBJ2-1; TRBD2 agrees at 12 bases. The V and J ends lost 0 bases and 8 bases, in that order; junction bases with no gene match: 0. CDR1 SGHRS and CDR2 YFSETQ come from the germline V gene. CDR3 length equals 14 residues.

The V gene is TRBV19, the J gene TRBJ1-5; no definite D call. V was cut by 3 bases and J by 5 bases, with 14 bases left in between. Germline-derived CDR1 and CDR2 are LNHDA and SQIVND (reference sequence). This CDR3 region has 15 residues. CDR3 nucleotide sequence: TGTGCCAGTAGTATTGAGGGCTCCCGATATCAGCCCCAGCATTTT. This sequence encodes CASSIEGSRYQPQHF.

This clone was detected only once. V usage is TRBV6-2 or TRBV6-3 and J usage is TRBJ2-5; a weak D match, TRBD2 (6 bases). This CDR3 is built from 14 residues. The germline CDR1 and CDR2 sequences are MNHEY and SVGEGT. V dropped 6 bases and J dropped 1 base, with 12 bases sitting between them. The chain's CDR3 is CASSPHGGQETQYF. In DNA form, the CDR3 reads TGTGCCAGCAGCCCCCACGGGGGCCAAGAGACCCAGTACTTC.

V usage is TRBV5-1 and J usage is TRBJ1-1, with 9 bases lining up with TRBD1. The CDR3 extends over 15 amino acids. Germline lookup yields CDR1 SGHRS and CDR2 YFSETQ. Trimming removed 2 bases from V and 6 bases from J; junction bases left unmatched: 8. The CDR3 region is CASSLVQGASSEAFF. DNA for the CDR3: TGCGCCAGCAGCTTAGTACAGGGGGCGTCTTCTGAAGCTTTCTTT.

This clone appeared a few times. The chain couples TRBV5-1 to TRBJ1-6; 10 positions match TRBD1. In germline, CDR1 is SGHRS, CDR2 YFSETQ. This CDR3 has 15 residues. The trim removed 4 bases at V and 7 bases at J, leaving 5 bases unmatched. CDR3 DNA sequence: TGCGCCAGCAGCCCTGGGACAGGGGCGAATTCACCCCTCCACTTT. This translates into CASSPGTGANSPLHF.

This rearrangement joins TRBV5-1 to TRBJ2-7; 8 bases fit TRBD1. V gave up 3 bases and J gave up 6 bases; unmatched junction bases: 8. Germline loops: CDR1 SGHRS, CDR2 YFSETQ. The CDR3 length is 14 residues. CDR3 nucleotides: TGCGCCAGCAGCTGGGACATCGGGACAGGCGAGCAGTACTTC. It specifies CASSWDIGTGEQYF.

The rearrangement uses TRBV7-2 and TRBJ1-2; D possibly corresponds to TRBD1 (6 bases). Trimming left V 5 bases short and J 3 bases short, with 16 bases between. The CDR3 runs to 15 residues. In germline, CDR1 is SGHTA, CDR2 FQGNSA. The CDR3 reads CASSLQQGGYYGYTF. The DNA for the CDR3 is TGTGCCAGCAGCCTACAACAGGGAGGGTACTATGGCTACACCTTC.

The chain employs TRBV7-6 and TRBJ1-6; perhaps TRBD1 as D (5 bases). V shed 1 base and J shed 7 bases, with 17 bases lying between them. The CDR3 extends over 17 amino acids. Germline lookup yields CDR1 SGHVS and CDR2 FNYEAQ. CDR3 nucleotide sequence: TGTGCCAGCAGCTTAGATGGGCGGACAATGGGGAATTCACCCCTCCACTTT. Its translation is CASSLDGRTMGNSPLHF.

In this sample, this clone turned up a few times. The chain joins TRBV20-1 to TRBJ1-2; 8 nucleotides align to TRBD1. V was pared by 3 bases and J by 3 bases, with 9 bases of the junction left unmatched. Germline CDR1 DFQATT, CDR2 SNEGSKA (reference sequence). The CDR3 runs to 15 residues. CDR3 sequence: CSASDGRGRDYGYTF. CDR3 DNA: TGCAGTGCTAGTGATGGCAGGGGGCGAGACTATGGCTACACCTTC.

The chain couples TRBV18 to TRBJ1-1, with TRBD1 matching 8 bases. Germline CDR1 is KGHSH and CDR2 is LQKENI. V dropped 0 bases and J dropped 3; count of bases not matched to a gene: 3. This CDR3 is built from 15 residues. CDR3 region: CASSPPSTGDTEAFF. CDR3 coding DNA: TGTGCCAGCTCACCACCATCGACAGGGGACACTGAAGCTTTCTTT.

The genes are TRBV7-3 and TRBJ2-5, with D hard to call. The CDR3 is made up of 14 amino acids. The germline CDR1 and CDR2 sequences are SGHTA and FQGTGA. V was cut by 1 base and J by 7 bases, with 13 bases left in between. The CDR3 DNA sequence: TGTGCCAGCAGCTTAAGGAGAGGAGATATGACCCAGTACTTC. Protein product: CASSLRRGDMTQYF.

The chain has TRBV6-2 or TRBV6-3 and TRBJ2-1; 11 nucleotides match TRBD2. The CDR3 length is 16 residues. Germline values: CDR1 MNHEY, CDR2 SVGEGT. J gave up 2 bases and V 6 bases, and 6 bases lay outside the gene matches. The CDR3 loop is CASSLYSGGAYNEQFF. In DNA form, the CDR3 reads TGTGCCAGCAGCCTCTATAGCGGGGGGGCCTACAATGAGCAGTTCTTC.

V is TRBV2 and J is TRBJ2-3; TRBD2 aligns across 9 bases. The V segment lost 4 bases and the J segment 2 bases; nucleotides outside the gene matches: 4. The CDR3 has 15 residues. CDR1 is SNHLY and CDR2 is FYNNEI in the germline V gene. CDR3 nucleotides: TGTGCCAGCAGTGTTTTAGCGGGGGTCACAGATACGCAGTATTTT. Its translation is CASSVLAGVTDTQYF.

The J gene is TRBJ1-2, the V gene TRBV29-1, with a weak D call TRBD1 (5 bases). Deletions cut 8 bases from V and 4 bases from J, with 14 bases between. From germline, CDR1 is SQVTM and CDR2 ANQGSEA. The length of the CDR3 is 12 residues. The CDR3 here is CSTRDSSYGYTF. The CDR3 nucleotides are TGCAGCACTAGGGACTCCAGCTATGGCTACACCTTC.

This rearrangement joins TRBV14 to TRBJ1-3, with 9 bases fitting TRBD1. CDR3 length: 16 residues. The V segment lost 5 bases and the J segment 2 bases; nucleotides outside the gene matches: 7. Germline assignment: CDR1 SGHDN and CDR2 FVKESK. CDR3 coding DNA: TGTGCCAGCAGCAGGGACAGGGACCGTCCTGGAAACACCATATATTTT. Protein sequence: CASSRDRDRPGNTIYF.

V usage is TRBV3-1 (or the pseudogene TRBV3-2) and J usage is TRBJ1-1; 7 nucleotides align to TRBD1. Trimming at V came to 2 bases and at J to 3 bases, leaving 3 bases not matched to a gene. This CDR3 comprises 14 residues. CDR1 and CDR2 (germline): LGHDT, YNNKEL (reference sequence). The DNA of the CDR3 is TGTGCCAGCAGCCAACCCGGGACAGACACTGAAGCTTTCTTT. Translated: CASSQPGTDTEAFF.

V and J are TRBV18 and TRBJ1-2; maybe TRBD1 (6 bases). Trimming pared 5 bases from V and 6 bases from J, leaving 13 bases between. There are 13 residues in the CDR3. Germline CDR1 and CDR2: KGHSH and LQKENI. The CDR3 DNA sequence: TGTGCCAGCTCAAAGGACAGCTTGGATGGCTACACCTTC. Its protein is CASSKDSLDGYTF.

The gene calls are TRBV30 and TRBJ1-2; D gene unclear. Trimming pared 2 bases from V and 0 bases from J, leaving 7 bases between. CDR3 length: 13 amino acids. Per the germline V gene, CDR1 is GTSNPN and CDR2 is SVGIG (reference sequence). For the CDR3, the DNA is TGTGCCTGGAGTATTAACACTAACTATGGCTACACCTTC. This translates into CAWSINTNYGYTF.

This clone has only one observation. The CDR3 region is CASSRGGPSNEQFF. CDR3 bases: TGTGCCAGCAGCCGCGGGGGGCCGAGCAATGAGCAGTTCTTC. V and J are TRBV9 and TRBJ2-1; 8 bases agree with TRBD2. Germline V gives CDR1 SGDLS, CDR2 YYNGEE. V was pared by 4 bases and J by 6 bases, with 6 bases of the junction left unmatched. There are 14 residues in the CDR3.

The chain links TRBV20-1 to TRBJ1-2; the match to TRBD1 covers 12 bases. The CDR3 totals 14 residues. Germline-derived CDR1 and CDR2 are DFQATT and SNEGSKA (reference sequence). The ends lost 3 bases at V and 2 bases at J; junction bases unmatched: 1. CDR3 in DNA: TGCAGTGCTAGTGGGACAGGGGGCAACTATGGCTACACCTTC. This encodes CSASGTGGNYGYTF.

This CDR3 reads CASSSRTSGVQVGQETQYF. For the CDR3, the DNA is TGTGCCAGCAGCTCCCGGACTAGCGGGGTCCAAGTGGGCCAAGAGACCCAGTACTTC. The rearrangement uses TRBV7-7 and TRBJ2-5; 12 bases line up with TRBD2. After removal of 4 bases from V and 1 base from J, the junction contained 13 bases not matched to a gene. This CDR3 is built from 19 residues. The germline gives CDR1 SSHAT, CDR2 FNYEAQ (reference sequence).

The chain employs TRBV6-2 or TRBV6-3 and TRBJ2-7; D might be TRBD1 (5 bases). V lost 6 bases and J 3 bases, leaving 15 bases between the germline ends. In germline, CDR1 is MNHEY, CDR2 SVGEGT. This CDR3 comprises 14 residues. The CDR3 sequence: CASSLGVLYYEQYV. CDR3 in DNA: TGTGCCAGCAGCCTAGGGGTCCTGTACTACGAGCAGTACGTC.

This chain joins TRBV6-6 and TRBJ1-1; D unresolved. CDR1 MNHNY and CDR2 SVGAGI come from the germline V gene (reference sequence). Trimming stripped 8 bases from V and 5 bases from J, with 6 bases between. The length of the CDR3 is 10 residues. The CDR3, as DNA: TGTGCCAGCGAGGGAACTGAAGCTTTCTTT. It translates to CASEGTEAFF.